This record looks at one T cell receptor (beta chain) sequence and its context. The data are from a study of cytomegalovirus exposure and HLA in healthy donors. Trimming removed 0 bases from V and 3 bases from J; junction bases left unmatched: 6. Germline V gene sequence: CDR1 SGDLS, CDR2 YYNGEE. CDR3 length: 16 residues. Researchers ran the PCR with 60 Vbeta and 13 Jbeta primers. Profiled with immunoSEQ multiplex PCR; TCRdb holds only in-frame clones, not every one. This table holds 120,000 to 150,000 clones, roughly three quarters found once. The receptor was isolated from a male donor in good health and CMV-seronegative. Material: PBMCs. This chain connects TRBV9 to TRBJ1-1, with TRBD1 matching 9 bases. The CDR3 is CASSVVGQGPYTEAFF. CDR3 sequence (DNA): TGTGCCAGCAGCGTAGTGGGACAGGGCCCATACACTGAAGCTTTCTTT.